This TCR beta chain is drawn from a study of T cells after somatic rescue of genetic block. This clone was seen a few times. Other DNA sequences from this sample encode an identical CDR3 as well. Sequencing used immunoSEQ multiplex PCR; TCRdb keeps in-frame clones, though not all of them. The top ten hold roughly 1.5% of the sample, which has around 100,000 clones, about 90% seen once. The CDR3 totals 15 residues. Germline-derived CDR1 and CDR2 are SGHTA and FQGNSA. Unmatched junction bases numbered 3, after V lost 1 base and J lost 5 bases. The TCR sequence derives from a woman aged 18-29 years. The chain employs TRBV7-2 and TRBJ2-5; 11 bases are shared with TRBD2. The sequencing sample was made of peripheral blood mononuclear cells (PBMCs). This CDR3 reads CASSLVPSGGETQYF. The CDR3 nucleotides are TGTGCCAGCAGCTTAGTACCTAGCGGGGGGGAGACCCAGTACTTC.